A single sample gave rise to the 8 T cell receptor beta chains below, sequenced in a study of identical twins. TCRdb re-analysed the 5' RACE reads in MiXCR, keeping a single row per CDR3 protein. The repertoire has hundreds of thousands of distinct CDR3 sequences, 5.5% to 6.5% of them found once; the top ten carry roughly 2%. The sample comprised naive T cells sorted from blood. These receptors were obtained from a man younger than 35 in good health.

In its sample, this clonotype was seen a few times. The chain recombines TRBV20-1 with TRBJ2-2; D not certain. Trimming pared 1 base from V and 3 bases from J, leaving 6 bases between. Germline CDR1 DFQATT, CDR2 SNEGSKA (reference sequence). This CDR3 has 13 residues. The CDR3 DNA reads as TGCAGTGCTAGAGTAAACTACACCGGGGAGCTGTTTTTT. Translated: CSARVNYTGELFF.

This clonotype was recorded at least ten times. The rearrangement joins TRBV7-2 to TRBJ1-4; 9 positions match TRBD1. The CDR3 totals 13 residues. Germline V gene sequence: CDR1 SGHTA, CDR2 FQGNSA. V lost 5 bases and J lost 11; bases outside the gene matches: 6. CDR3 amino acids: CASSRDRAEKLFF. DNA for the CDR3: TGTGCCAGCAGCAGGGACAGGGCGGAGAAACTGTTTTTT.

This clonotype showed up many times. This chain joins TRBV9 and TRBJ1-4; 11 bases fit TRBD1. The CDR3 spans 16 residues. Germline-derived CDR1 and CDR2 are SGDLS and YYNGEE. Trimming removed 4 bases from V and 8 bases from J; junction bases left unmatched: 10. The CDR3 DNA is TGTGCCAGCAGCACCCAGGCCGGGACAGGGGGAGAAAAACTGTTTTTT. It codes for CASSTQAGTGGEKLFF.

V and J are TRBV7-2 and TRBJ2-5; D possibly corresponds to TRBD2 (6 bases). V was trimmed by 2 bases and J by 4 bases, leaving 11 bases between them. Germline lookup yields CDR1 SGHTA and CDR2 FQGNSA. The CDR3 is 14 residues long. The CDR3 coding sequence is TGTGCCAGCAGCTTATTTTCGGGGGTAGAGACCCAGTACTTC. Protein sequence: CASSLFSGVETQYF.

This rearrangement joins TRBV6-1 to TRBJ1-2; TRBD1 is a possible D gene (6 bases). In germline, CDR1 is MNHNS, CDR2 SASEGT. V lost 8 bases and J 6 bases, leaving 7 bases between the germline ends. The CDR3 covers 10 residues. CDR3 region: CASGGHGYTF. The CDR3 region has the DNA TGTGCCAGCGGGGGGCATGGCTACACCTTC.

This clonotype was seen repeatedly, ten times or more. The gene calls are TRBV6-4 and TRBJ1-5; 7 bases line up with TRBD1. The germline V gene encodes CDR1 MRHNA and CDR2 SNTAGT. The CDR3 covers 13 residues. J lost 6 bases, V lost 2 bases, and 1 base had no gene match. CDR3 sequence reads: CASSDQGGQPQHF. CDR3 DNA sequence: TGTGCCAGCAGTGACCAGGGGGGTCAGCCCCAGCATTTT.

This chain uses TRBV7-6 with TRBJ1-1, with D unresolved. V was clipped by 1 base and J by 1 base, with 13 bases between them. Germline values: CDR1 SGHVS, CDR2 FNYEAQ. This CDR3 is built from 16 residues. The CDR3 DNA sequence: TGTGCCAGCAGCTTAGGGAGCGGCACATCGAACACTGAAGCTTTCTTT. The encoded protein is CASSLGSGTSNTEAFF.

This clonotype was counted a few times. The chain joins TRBV30 to TRBJ2-1; no reliable D call. CDR3 length: 13 amino acids. The V gene lost 3 bases and the J gene lost 3 bases, with 9 bases spanning the gap. Per germline, CDR1 GTSNPN and CDR2 SVGIG (reference sequence). DNA for the CDR3: TGTGCCTGGAGCCCGCCAATCTACAATGAGCAGTTCTTC. As protein: CAWSPPIYNEQFF.